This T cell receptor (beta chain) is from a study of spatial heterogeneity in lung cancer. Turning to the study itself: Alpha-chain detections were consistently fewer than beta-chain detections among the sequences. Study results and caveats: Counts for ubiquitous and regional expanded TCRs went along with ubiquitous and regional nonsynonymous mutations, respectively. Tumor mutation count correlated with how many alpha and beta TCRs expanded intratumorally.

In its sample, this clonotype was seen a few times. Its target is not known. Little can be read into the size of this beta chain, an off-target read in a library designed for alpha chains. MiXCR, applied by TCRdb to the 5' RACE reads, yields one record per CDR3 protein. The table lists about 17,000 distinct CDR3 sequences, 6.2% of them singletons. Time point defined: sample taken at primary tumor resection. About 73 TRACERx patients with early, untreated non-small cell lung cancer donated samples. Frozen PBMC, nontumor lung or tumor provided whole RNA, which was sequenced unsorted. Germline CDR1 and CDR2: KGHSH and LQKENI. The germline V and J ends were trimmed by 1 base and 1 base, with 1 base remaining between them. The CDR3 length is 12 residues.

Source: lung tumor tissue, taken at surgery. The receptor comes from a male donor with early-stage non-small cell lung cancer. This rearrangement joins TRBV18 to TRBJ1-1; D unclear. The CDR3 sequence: CASSPQNTEAFF. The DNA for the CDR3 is TGTGCCAGCTCACCACAGAACACTGAAGCTTTCTTT.